These 12 T cell receptor beta chains were sequenced from one sample in a study of blood T cell repertoires in COVID-19. Clones were sequenced by immunoSEQ multiplex PCR, and TCRdb holds only the in-frame ones, with some missing. The repertoire includes 200,000 to 250,000 clones, around nine tenths of them detected once, and 3% to 4% sits in the top ten. The sequenced sample consisted of PBMCs or T cells enriched from blood (not recorded which). The receptor set was obtained from a woman aged 30 to 39 who had been exposed to COVID-19.

This chain joins TRBV27 and TRBJ2-2; no clear D. CDR3 length: 14 amino acids. Trimming removed 6 bases at V and 4 bases at J, with 12 bases between. Looked up from germline, CDR1 is MNHEY and CDR2 is SMNVEV (reference sequence). The CDR3 nucleotides read TGTGCCAGCAGCCCTAACCGAGGCACCGGGGAGCTGTTTTTT. Translating it yields CASSPNRGTGELFF.

The chain has TRBV20-1 and TRBJ2-3; D is uncertain. Germline V gene sequence: CDR1 DFQATT, CDR2 SNEGSKA (reference sequence). Trimming took off 4 bases at V and 2 bases at J, with 10 bases between the two ends. The CDR3 loop spans 13 amino acids. CDR3 amino acids: CSATDVATDTQYF. CDR3 in DNA: TGCAGTGCTACTGATGTAGCCACAGATACGCAGTATTTT.

This chain uses TRBV12-3 or TRBV12-4 with TRBJ2-3; 7 positions agree with TRBD2. The CDR3 runs to 13 residues. The V segment lost 5 bases and the J segment 11 bases; nucleotides outside the gene matches: 10. CDR3 sequence reads: CASSTHLAGKQYF. In nucleotides, the CDR3 is TGTGCCAGCAGTACCCATTTAGCGGGTAAGCAGTATTTT.

V is TRBV5-4 and J is TRBJ2-1, with 7 nucleotides matching TRBD2. The CDR3 has 14 residues. The V gene end was trimmed by 0 bases and the J gene end by 7 bases; junction bases not matched to a gene: 4. The germline CDR1 and CDR2 sequences are SGHNT and YYREEE (reference sequence). The CDR3 DNA reads TGTGCCAGCAGCTTGGGTCGGGAGGCTAATGAGCAGTTCTTC. Amino acid sequence: CASSLGREANEQFF.

For the CDR3, the DNA is TGTGCCAGCAGTGGGACTGACTACGAGCAGTACTTC. Residues: CASSGTDYEQYF. This chain joins TRBV12-3 or TRBV12-4 and TRBJ2-7; D might be TRBD2 (6 bases). V lost 5 bases, J lost 3 bases, and 8 bases lay in between. The CDR3 spans 12 residues.

This clone showed up just once. This chain links TRBV7-6 with TRBJ2-5; possibly TRBD1 for D (6 bases). The CDR3 covers 17 residues. Deletions cut 1 base from V and 1 base from J, with 16 bases between. Germline values: CDR1 SGHVS, CDR2 FNYEAQ. The CDR3 DNA sequence: TGTGCCAGCAGCTTAGTTGGGGGCCGCAGGGGCCAAGAGACCCAGTACTTC. Protein product: CASSLVGGRRGQETQYF.

The chain is built from TRBV2 and TRBJ2-5; TRBD2 agrees at 13 bases. After removal of 8 bases from V and 2 bases from J, the junction contained 11 bases not matched to a gene. CDR3 length equals 17 residues. Germline CDR1 is SNHLY and CDR2 is FYNNEI. CDR3 nucleotide sequence: TGTGCCAGCGATGGACTAGCGGGAGTGGGGGAACAAGAGACCCAGTACTTC. This encodes CASDGLAGVGEQETQYF.

This clone is termed large. This sequence joins TRBV7-9 and TRBJ2-7, with 9 bases aligning to TRBD2. Germline V gene lookup returns CDR1 SEHNR and CDR2 FQNEAQ (reference sequence). CDR3 size: 15 residues. After removal of 1 base from V and 2 bases from J, the junction contained 3 bases not matched to a gene. The CDR3 nucleotides are TGTGCCAGCAGCTTAGAAGCTAGCGGGGCCTACGAGCAGTACTTC. Translated, it gives CASSLEASGAYEQYF.

This clone was detected once. The chain recombines TRBV28 with TRBJ1-6, with D possibly TRBD1 on 5 matching bases. V shed 2 bases and J shed 8 bases, with 10 bases lying between them. This CDR3 spans 14 amino acids. Germline CDR1 MDHEN, CDR2 SYDVKM. CDR3 loop: CASSLAGIDSPLHF. In nucleotides, the CDR3 is TGTGCCAGCAGTTTAGCAGGGATCGATTCACCCCTCCACTTT.

This clone was seen once. The genes are TRBV5-4 and TRBJ1-2; unclear D gene. Germline V gives CDR1 SGHNT, CDR2 YYREEE (reference sequence). The length of the CDR3 is 16 residues. V lost 0 bases to trimming and J lost 6 bases, with 18 bases between them. CDR3 nucleotide sequence: TGTGCCAGCAGCTTGGATGAGGGCGCCCGAAAAGATGGCTACACCTTC. Translated, it gives CASSLDEGARKDGYTF.

This clone was seen a single time. This chain uses TRBV5-5 with TRBJ2-5; a possible D gene is TRBD2 (5 bases). The V and J ends lost 2 bases and 1 base respectively, with 9 bases between them. There are 14 residues in the CDR3. The germline gives CDR1 SGHKS, CDR2 YYEKEE (reference sequence). This CDR3 is CASSFGRLQETQYF. The CDR3 DNA follows: TGTGCCAGCAGCTTTGGGAGACTCCAAGAGACCCAGTACTTC. Together with reference TRBV5-5 and TRBJ2-5, the CDR3 gives the full variable domain: DAGVTQSPTHLIKTRGQQVTLRCSPISGHKSVSWYQQVLGQGPQFIFQYYEKEERGRGNFPDRFSARQFPNYSSELNVNALLLGDSALYLCASSFGRLQETQYFGPGTRLLVL.

CDR3 bases: TGCAGCGTTGCAGGGACAGGGGTTTACGAGACCCAGTACTTC. It specifies CSVAGTGVYETQYF. The chain employs TRBV29-1 and TRBJ2-5; the match to TRBD1 covers 10 bases. Looked up from germline, CDR1 is SQVTM and CDR2 is ANQGSEA. J lost 5 bases, V lost 4 bases, and 7 bases had no gene match. CDR3 size: 14 residues.